Below, 17 T cell receptor beta chains from the same sample are listed, as sequenced in a study of CXCR3-negative and CXCR3-positive naive CD8 T cells. The TRB libraries of cDNA were built by UMI-labeled 5' RACE. Each CDR3 protein gets one entry in TCRdb, which reprocessed the 5' RACE reads and gives no DNA. The sample table includes about 130,000 distinct CDR3 sequences. The source material was naive CXCR3- CD8+ T cells from blood. As to subset: CD45RO-CCR7+CD27+CD95- naive CD8+ T cells lacking CXCR3 (TNR3-). The receptors were sampled from a human donor in good health. Some clones in this sample may be carry-over from other donors' samples.

The CDR3 is CSARLAGVTPSTDTQYF. The chain recombines TRBV20-1 with TRBJ2-3; TCRdb reports TRBD2, a call that lacks DNA to check it against. CDR3 size: 17 residues. The germline gives CDR1 DFQATT, CDR2 SNEGSKA (reference sequence).

The chain combines TRBV29-1 with TRBJ2-7. Per the germline V gene, CDR1 is SQVTM and CDR2 is ANQGSEA. The CDR3 sequence is 13 residues long. CDR3 in amino acids: CSVDLNSSYEQYF.

This sequence joins TRBV20-1 and TRBJ2-1; the TCRdb call, TRBD1, lacks DNA for checking. Germline lookup yields CDR1 DFQATT and CDR2 SNEGSKA (reference sequence). There are 15 residues in the CDR3. The CDR3 here is CSVRGQGQEYNEQFF.

The CDR3 loop reads CASSSRITDTQYF. This rearrangement joins TRBV9 to TRBJ2-3. The CDR3 runs 13 residues. CDR1 SGDLS and CDR2 YYNGEE come from the germline V gene.

V gene TRBV7-9 combines with J gene TRBJ1-2; there is no DNA to check the TCRdb D call of TRBD1. This CDR3 is built from 15 residues. Per the germline V gene, CDR1 is SEHNR and CDR2 is FQNEAQ (reference sequence). The CDR3 spells CASSSATGWGIGYTF. The full variable domain, completed using reference TRBV7-9 and TRBJ1-2, is DTGVSQNPRHKITKRGQNVTFRCDPISEHNRLYWYRQTLGQGPEFLTYFQNEAQLEKSRLLSDRFSAERPKGSFSTLEIQRTEQGDSAMYLCASSSATGWGIGYTFGSGTRLTVV.

This sequence joins TRBV11-3 and TRBJ2-3; lacking DNA, the TRBD1 call made by TCRdb goes unchecked. This CDR3 comprises 15 residues. CDR1 and CDR2 (germline): SGHNT, YENEEA. CDR3: CASSSRDRGTDTQYF.

This chain uses TRBV19 with TRBJ2-1; there is no DNA to check the TCRdb D call of TRBD2. The germline CDR1 and CDR2 sequences are LNHDA and SQIVND (reference sequence). The CDR3 length is 15 residues. CDR3 residues: CASSIGSGIYNEQFF.

V gene TRBV12-3 or TRBV12-4 combines with J gene TRBJ2-5; TCRdb reports TRBD1, a call that lacks DNA to check it against. CDR3 length: 15 residues. CDR3 in amino acids: CASSLVVHPAETQYF.

V is TRBV29-1 and J is TRBJ2-7. There are 13 residues in the CDR3. Germline V lookup: CDR1 SQVTM, CDR2 ANQGSEA. This CDR3 reads CSVESGTPYEQYF.

CDR3: CASSLDGRTGDPFSYEQYF. The rearrangement uses TRBV7-6 and TRBJ2-7; TCRdb calls TRBD1, which cannot be checked without DNA. CDR3 length equals 19 residues. Germline values: CDR1 SGHVS, CDR2 FNYEAQ.

The V call is TRBV20-1, the J call TRBJ1-5; TCRdb picks TRBD1, but there is no DNA to check that call. The CDR3 is 15 amino acids. The V gene's germline CDR1 is DFQATT and CDR2 SNEGSKA (reference sequence). The CDR3 loop reads CSARAGTGENQPQHF.

The rearrangement links TRBV7-2 to TRBJ2-5. From germline, CDR1 is SGHTA and CDR2 FQGNSA. The CDR3 is 17 amino acids. CDR3 in amino acids: CASSLGVGSNSRETQYF.

The chain carries TRBV19 and TRBJ2-1; the D call from TCRdb, TRBD2, cannot be confirmed without DNA. CDR3 length: 15 residues. Germline CDR1 is LNHDA and CDR2 is SQIVND (reference sequence). The CDR3 sequence is CASSISSGANNEQFF.

V is TRBV4-3 and J is TRBJ2-2; the TRBD2 assignment by TCRdb is unverifiable without DNA. The CDR3 is 14 amino acids. CDR1 is LGHNA, CDR2 YSLEER, per germline. This CDR3 reads CASSGGLEVGELFF.

The rearrangement uses TRBV2 and TRBJ2-3; with no DNA, the TCRdb D assignment of TRBD2 cannot be verified. The CDR3 runs to 16 residues. The V gene's germline CDR1 is SNHLY and CDR2 FYNNEI. Here the CDR3 reads CASRAPGTSLSDTQYF.

The chain employs TRBV28 and TRBJ1-1. From germline, CDR1 is MDHEN and CDR2 SYDVKM. The CDR3 is 17 amino acids. The CDR3 spells CASSSSPAGSWNTEAFF.

V is TRBV6-2 or TRBV6-3 and J is TRBJ2-1; the D call of TRBD2 rests on TCRdb alone, since no DNA is present to check it. Germline loops: CDR1 MNHEY, CDR2 SVGEGT. This CDR3 contains 18 residues. CDR3 protein: CASSYSSLAGGFYNEQFF.